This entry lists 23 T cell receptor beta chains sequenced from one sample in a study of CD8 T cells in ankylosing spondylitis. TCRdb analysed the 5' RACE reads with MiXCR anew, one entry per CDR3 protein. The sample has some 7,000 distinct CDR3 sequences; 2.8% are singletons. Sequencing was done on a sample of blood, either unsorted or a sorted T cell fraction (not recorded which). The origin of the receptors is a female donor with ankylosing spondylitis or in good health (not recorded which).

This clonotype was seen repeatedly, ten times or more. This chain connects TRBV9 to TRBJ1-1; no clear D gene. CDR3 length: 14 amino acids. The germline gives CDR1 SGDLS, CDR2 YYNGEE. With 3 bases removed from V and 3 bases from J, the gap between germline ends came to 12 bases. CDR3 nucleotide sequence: TGTGCCAGCAGCGGGGGTGGTGTTCACACTGAAGCTTTCTTT. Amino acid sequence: CASSGGGVHTEAFF.

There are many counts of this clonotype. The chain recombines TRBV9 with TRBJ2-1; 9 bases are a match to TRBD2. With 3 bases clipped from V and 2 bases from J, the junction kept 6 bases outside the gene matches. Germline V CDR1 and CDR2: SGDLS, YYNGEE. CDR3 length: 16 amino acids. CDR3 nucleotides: TGTGCCAGCAGCGAGGGTGGCGGGGGGGCCTACAATGAGCAGTTCTTC. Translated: CASSEGGGGAYNEQFF.

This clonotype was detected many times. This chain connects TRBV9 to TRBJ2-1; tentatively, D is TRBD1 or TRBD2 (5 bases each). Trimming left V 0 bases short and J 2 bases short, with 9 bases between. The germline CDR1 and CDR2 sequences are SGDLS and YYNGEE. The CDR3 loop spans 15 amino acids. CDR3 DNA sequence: TGTGCCAGCAGCGTAGGAGGGGAGCCCTACAATGAGCAGTTCTTC. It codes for CASSVGGEPYNEQFF. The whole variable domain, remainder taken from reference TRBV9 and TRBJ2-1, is DSGVTQTPKHLITATGQRVTLRCSPRSGDLSVYWYQQSLDQGLQFLIQYYNGEERAKGNILERFSAQQFPDLHSELNLSSLELGDSALYFCASSVGGEPYNEQFFGPGTRLTVL.

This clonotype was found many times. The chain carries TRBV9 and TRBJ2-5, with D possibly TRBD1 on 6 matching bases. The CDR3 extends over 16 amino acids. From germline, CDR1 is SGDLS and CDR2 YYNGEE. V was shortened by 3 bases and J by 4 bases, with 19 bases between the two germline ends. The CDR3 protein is CASSEVPWGLGETQYF. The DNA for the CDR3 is TGTGCCAGCAGCGAGGTCCCTTGGGGGCTGGGAGAGACCCAGTACTTC.

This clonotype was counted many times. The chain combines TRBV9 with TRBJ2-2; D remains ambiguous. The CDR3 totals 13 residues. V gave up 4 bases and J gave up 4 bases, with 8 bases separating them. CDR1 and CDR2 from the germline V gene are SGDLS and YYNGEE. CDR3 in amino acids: CASSLVGTGELFF. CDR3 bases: TGTGCCAGCAGCCTGGTGGGCACCGGGGAGCTGTTTTTT.

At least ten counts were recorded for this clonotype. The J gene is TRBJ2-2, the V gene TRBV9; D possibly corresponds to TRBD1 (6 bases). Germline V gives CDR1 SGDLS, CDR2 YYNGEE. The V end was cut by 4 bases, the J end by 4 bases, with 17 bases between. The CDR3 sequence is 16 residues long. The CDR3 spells CASSPFRQVVTGELFF. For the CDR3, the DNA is TGTGCCAGCAGCCCCTTTCGACAGGTCGTCACCGGGGAGCTGTTTTTT.

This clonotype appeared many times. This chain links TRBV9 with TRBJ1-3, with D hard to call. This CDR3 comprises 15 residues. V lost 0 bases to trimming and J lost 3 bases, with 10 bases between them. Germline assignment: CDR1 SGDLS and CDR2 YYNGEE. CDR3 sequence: CASSVDTAYGNTIYF. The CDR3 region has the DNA TGTGCCAGCAGCGTAGACACAGCGTATGGAAACACCATATATTTT.

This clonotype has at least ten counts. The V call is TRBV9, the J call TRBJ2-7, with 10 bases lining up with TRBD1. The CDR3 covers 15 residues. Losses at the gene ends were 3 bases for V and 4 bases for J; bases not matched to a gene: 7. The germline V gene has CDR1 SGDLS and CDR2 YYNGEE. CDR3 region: CASSATTGGGYEQYF. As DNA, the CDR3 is TGTGCCAGCAGCGCAACGACAGGGGGCGGGTACGAGCAGTACTTC.

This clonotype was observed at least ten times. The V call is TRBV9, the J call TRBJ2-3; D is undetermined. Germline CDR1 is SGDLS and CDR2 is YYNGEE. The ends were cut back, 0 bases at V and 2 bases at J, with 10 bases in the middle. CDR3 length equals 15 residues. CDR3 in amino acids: CASSVGGGITDTQYF. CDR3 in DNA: TGTGCCAGCAGCGTAGGGGGTGGAATCACAGATACGCAGTATTTT. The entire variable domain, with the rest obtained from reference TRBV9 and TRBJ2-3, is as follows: DSGVTQTPKHLITATGQRVTLRCSPRSGDLSVYWYQQSLDQGLQFLIQYYNGEERAKGNILERFSAQQFPDLHSELNLSSLELGDSALYFCASSVGGGITDTQYFGPGTRLTVL.

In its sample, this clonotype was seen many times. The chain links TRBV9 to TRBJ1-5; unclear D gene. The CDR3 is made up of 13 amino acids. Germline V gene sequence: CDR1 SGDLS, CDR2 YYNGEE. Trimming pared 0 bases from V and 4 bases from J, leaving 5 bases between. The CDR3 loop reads CASSVGQNQPQHF. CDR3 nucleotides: TGTGCCAGCAGCGTAGGGCAGAATCAGCCCCAGCATTTT.

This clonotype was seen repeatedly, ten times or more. The CDR3, as DNA: TGTGCCAGCAGCGTAGGTGGGAACCGGGACAGGGTGGACAATGAGCAGTTCTTC. Translated, it gives CASSVGGNRDRVDNEQFF. The V gene is TRBV9, the J gene TRBJ2-1; 9 bases align to TRBD1. J gave up 5 bases and V 0 bases, and 12 bases lay outside the gene matches. The length of the CDR3 is 18 residues. From germline, CDR1 is SGDLS and CDR2 YYNGEE. Drawing the rest from reference TRBV9 and TRBJ2-1, the complete variable domain is DSGVTQTPKHLITATGQRVTLRCSPRSGDLSVYWYQQSLDQGLQFLIQYYNGEERAKGNILERFSAQQFPDLHSELNLSSLELGDSALYFCASSVGGNRDRVDNEQFFGPGTRLTVL.

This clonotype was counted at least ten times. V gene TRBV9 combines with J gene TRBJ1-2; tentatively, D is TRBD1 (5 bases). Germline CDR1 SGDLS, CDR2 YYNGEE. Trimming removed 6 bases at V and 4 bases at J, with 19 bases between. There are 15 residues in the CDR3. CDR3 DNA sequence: TGTGCCAGCACACCCGGGGGGGTGCAACTCTATGGCTACACCTTC. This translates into CASTPGGVQLYGYTF.

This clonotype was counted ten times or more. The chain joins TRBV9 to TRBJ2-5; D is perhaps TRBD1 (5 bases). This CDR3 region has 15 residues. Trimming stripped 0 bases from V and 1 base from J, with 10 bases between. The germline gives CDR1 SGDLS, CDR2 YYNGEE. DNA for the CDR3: TGTGCCAGCAGCGTAGGATACAGGCTCCAAGAGACCCAGTACTTC. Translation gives CASSVGYRLQETQYF.

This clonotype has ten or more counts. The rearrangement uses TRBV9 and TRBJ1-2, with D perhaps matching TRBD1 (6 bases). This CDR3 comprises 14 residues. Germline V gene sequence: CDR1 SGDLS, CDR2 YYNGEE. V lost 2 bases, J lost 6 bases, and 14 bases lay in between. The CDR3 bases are TGTGCCAGCAGCGTCAGTGGGGGCCCGGATGGCTACACCTTC. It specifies CASSVSGGPDGYTF. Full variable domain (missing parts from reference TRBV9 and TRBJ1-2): DSGVTQTPKHLITATGQRVTLRCSPRSGDLSVYWYQQSLDQGLQFLIQYYNGEERAKGNILERFSAQQFPDLHSELNLSSLELGDSALYFCASSVSGGPDGYTFGSGTRLTVV.

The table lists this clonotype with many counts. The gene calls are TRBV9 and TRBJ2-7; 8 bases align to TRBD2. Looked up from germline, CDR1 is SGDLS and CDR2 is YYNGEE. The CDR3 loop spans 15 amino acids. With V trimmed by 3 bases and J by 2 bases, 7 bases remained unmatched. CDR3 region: CASSEETGLAYEQYF. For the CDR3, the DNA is TGTGCCAGCAGCGAGGAGACGGGACTAGCCTACGAGCAGTACTTC.

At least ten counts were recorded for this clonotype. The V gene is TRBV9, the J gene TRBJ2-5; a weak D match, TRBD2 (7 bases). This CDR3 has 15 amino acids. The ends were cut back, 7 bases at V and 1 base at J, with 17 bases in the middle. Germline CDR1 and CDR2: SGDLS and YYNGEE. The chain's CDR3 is CASAKGGSSQETQYF. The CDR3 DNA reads TGTGCCAGCGCAAAGGGGGGGAGTTCCCAAGAGACCCAGTACTTC.

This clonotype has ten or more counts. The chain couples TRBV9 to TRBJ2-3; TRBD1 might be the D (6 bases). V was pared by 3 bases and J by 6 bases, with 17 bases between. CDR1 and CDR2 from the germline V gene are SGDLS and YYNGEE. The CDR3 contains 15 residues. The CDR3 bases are TGTGCCAGCAGCGCCCCCAGGGGCGGAGGCGATACGCAGTATTTT. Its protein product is CASSAPRGGGDTQYF.

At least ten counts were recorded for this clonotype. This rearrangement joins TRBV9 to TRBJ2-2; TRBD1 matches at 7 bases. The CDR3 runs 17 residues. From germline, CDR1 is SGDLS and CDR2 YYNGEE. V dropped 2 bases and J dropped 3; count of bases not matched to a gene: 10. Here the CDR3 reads CASSVTTGESDTGELFF. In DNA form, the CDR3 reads TGTGCCAGCAGCGTTACTACAGGGGAGTCCGACACCGGGGAGCTGTTTTTT.

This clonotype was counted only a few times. DNA of the CDR3: TGTGCCAGCAGCGCCCCGGGGATGGGGCACCCCGGGGAGCTGTTTTTT. It translates to CASSAPGMGHPGELFF. V usage is TRBV9 and J usage is TRBJ2-2; D may be TRBD1 or TRBD2 (5 bases each). Trimming left V 3 bases short and J 6 bases short, with 18 bases between. The germline V gene encodes CDR1 SGDLS and CDR2 YYNGEE. This CDR3 is built from 16 residues.

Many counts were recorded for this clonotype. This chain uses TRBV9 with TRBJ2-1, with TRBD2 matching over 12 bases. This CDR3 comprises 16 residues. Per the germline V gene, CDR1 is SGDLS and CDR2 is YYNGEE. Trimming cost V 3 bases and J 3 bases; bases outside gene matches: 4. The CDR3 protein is CASSASLAGGYNEQFF. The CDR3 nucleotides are TGTGCCAGCAGCGCATCACTAGCGGGGGGCTACAATGAGCAGTTCTTC.

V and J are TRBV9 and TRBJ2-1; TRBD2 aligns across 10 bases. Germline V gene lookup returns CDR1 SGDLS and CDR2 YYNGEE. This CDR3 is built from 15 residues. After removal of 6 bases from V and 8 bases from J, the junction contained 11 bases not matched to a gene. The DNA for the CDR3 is TGTGCCAGCACCCCCCAGCGGGAGGGCAGCGATGAGCAGTTCTTC. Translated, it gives CASTPQREGSDEQFF. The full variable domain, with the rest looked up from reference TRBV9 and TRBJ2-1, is DSGVTQTPKHLITATGQRVTLRCSPRSGDLSVYWYQQSLDQGLQFLIQYYNGEERAKGNILERFSAQQFPDLHSELNLSSLELGDSALYFCASTPQREGSDEQFFGPGTRLTVL.

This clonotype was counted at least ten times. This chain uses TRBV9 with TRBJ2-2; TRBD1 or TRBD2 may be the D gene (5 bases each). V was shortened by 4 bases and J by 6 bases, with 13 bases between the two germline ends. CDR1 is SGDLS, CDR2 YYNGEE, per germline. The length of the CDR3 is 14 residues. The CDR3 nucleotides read TGTGCCAGCAGCCCCGGGGCTGGGTCCGGGGAGCTGTTTTTT. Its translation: CASSPGAGSGELFF.

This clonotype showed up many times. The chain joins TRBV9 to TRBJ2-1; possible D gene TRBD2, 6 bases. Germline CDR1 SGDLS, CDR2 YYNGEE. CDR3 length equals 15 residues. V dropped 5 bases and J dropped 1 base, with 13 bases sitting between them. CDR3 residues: CASSRLVSSYNEQFF. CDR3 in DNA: TGTGCCAGCAGTCGACTAGTTTCATCCTACAATGAGCAGTTCTTC. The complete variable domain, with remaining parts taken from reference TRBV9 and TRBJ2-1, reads DSGVTQTPKHLITATGQRVTLRCSPRSGDLSVYWYQQSLDQGLQFLIQYYNGEERAKGNILERFSAQQFPDLHSELNLSSLELGDSALYFCASSRLVSSYNEQFFGPGTRLTVL.